Following are 12 T cell receptor beta chains from one sample sequenced in a study of blood T cell repertoires in COVID-19. Generated by immunoSEQ multiplex PCR, the TCRdb table keeps only in-frame clones and is missing some. In the table there are 300,000 to 350,000 clones, 70% to 90% of which are singletons. Source material: PBMCs or T cells enriched from blood (not recorded which). All receptors derive from a man younger than 40 who had recovered from COVID-19.

With regard to this clone: Other DNA sequences in this specimen translate into the identical CDR3. This rearrangement joins TRBV24-1 to TRBJ2-1; 11 bases fit TRBD1. V lost 9 bases to trimming and J lost 3 bases; unmatched junction nucleotides: 3. Germline V lookup: CDR1 KGHDR, CDR2 SFDVKD. The length of the CDR3 is 14 residues. The CDR3 coding sequence is TGTGCCACCTCCGGGACAGGGGGCTACAATGAGCAGTTCTTC. Protein: CATSGTGGYNEQFF.

This chain connects TRBV9 to TRBJ2-1; 16 nucleotides line up with TRBD2. The junction had 0 bases not matched to a gene; V was cut back by 2 bases and J by 7 bases. The germline CDR1 and CDR2 sequences are SGDLS and YYNGEE. The CDR3 runs to 15 residues. CDR3 residues: CASSVGLAGGNEQFF. In nucleotides, the CDR3 is TGTGCCAGCAGCGTGGGACTAGCGGGGGGGAATGAGCAGTTCTTC. The complete variable domain, with remaining parts taken from reference TRBV9 and TRBJ2-1, reads DSGVTQTPKHLITATGQRVTLRCSPRSGDLSVYWYQQSLDQGLQFLIQYYNGEERAKGNILERFSAQQFPDLHSELNLSSLELGDSALYFCASSVGLAGGNEQFFGPGTRLTVL.

The chain combines TRBV9 with TRBJ2-3, with 8 bases that match TRBD2. V trimming: 4 bases; J trimming: 2 bases; junction bases outside the gene matches: 9. Germline assignment: CDR1 SGDLS and CDR2 YYNGEE. This CDR3 has 16 amino acids. For the CDR3, the DNA is TGTGCCAGCAGCTCGAGAGGCGGGGGGACCACAGATACGCAGTATTTT. It specifies CASSSRGGGTTDTQYF.

The V gene is TRBV6-5, the J gene TRBJ1-1, with 7 bases lining up with TRBD1. The germline CDR1 and CDR2 sequences are MNHEY and SVGAGI. Unmatched junction bases numbered 13, after V lost 4 bases and J lost 5 bases. The CDR3 sequence is 16 residues long. The CDR3 bases are TGTGCCAGCAGTTCTCCCCGACAGGGAAGTGGGACTGAAGCTTTCTTT. It translates to CASSSPRQGSGTEAFF.

V usage is TRBV11-2 and J usage is TRBJ2-2, with D possibly being TRBD1 (5 bases). Germline CDR1 SGHAT, CDR2 FQNNGV. V was clipped by 1 base and J by 2 bases, with 14 bases between them. The CDR3 has 17 amino acids. The CDR3 loop reads CASSLGLGQGNTGELFF. The CDR3, as DNA: TGTGCCAGCAGCTTAGGTTTAGGGCAGGGTAACACCGGGGAGCTGTTTTTT.

The chain carries TRBV19 and TRBJ2-1; TRBD1 is a possible D gene (5 bases). The CDR3 contains 12 residues. Germline values: CDR1 LNHDA, CDR2 SQIVND (reference sequence). Trimming stripped 3 bases from V and 12 bases from J, with 12 bases between. CDR3: CASSMVGQGQFF. Here the CDR3 DNA reads TGTGCCAGTAGTATGGTTGGGCAGGGGCAGTTCTTC.

The chain is built from TRBV7-9 and TRBJ1-2, with D hard to call. The CDR3 covers 15 residues. Germline V lookup: CDR1 SEHNR, CDR2 FQNEAQ (reference sequence). V lost 1 base and J lost 4, with 13 bases in between. The CDR3 is CASSLGTQAGYGYTF. The CDR3 DNA follows: TGTGCCAGCAGCTTAGGAACCCAAGCAGGCTATGGCTACACCTTC.

This clone was seen more than once but under ten times. The chain's CDR3 is CASSLSWQGAVEQYF. The CDR3 DNA reads as TGTGCCAGCAGCTTATCATGGCAGGGGGCGGTCGAGCAGTACTTC. The genes are TRBV7-8 and TRBJ2-7; 8 nucleotides align to TRBD1. Trimming removed 2 bases from V and 6 bases from J; junction bases left unmatched: 9. Germline values: CDR1 SGHVS, CDR2 FQNEAQ. This CDR3 comprises 15 residues.

This chain links TRBV24-1 with TRBJ2-7; TRBD2 agrees at 10 bases. The germline V gene encodes CDR1 KGHDR and CDR2 SFDVKD. The CDR3 consists of 17 residues. With 2 bases clipped from V and 0 bases from J, the junction kept 6 bases outside the gene matches. DNA for the CDR3: TGTGCCACCAGTGATTCATCTAGCGGGGGTCCCTCCTACGAGCAGTACTTC. Translated: CATSDSSSGGPSYEQYF.

J is TRBJ1-1 and V is TRBV6-2 or TRBV6-3; a weak D match, TRBD1 (5 bases). V lost 2 bases, J lost 12 bases, and 10 bases lay in between. This CDR3 is built from 11 residues. In germline, CDR1 is MNHEY, CDR2 SVGEGT. CDR3 residues: CASSYGGGTFF. DNA of the CDR3: TGTGCCAGCAGTTACGGCGGGGGGACTTTCTTT.

This chain connects TRBV19 to TRBJ1-1; perhaps TRBD1 as D (5 bases). CDR3 length: 16 residues. The germline gives CDR1 LNHDA, CDR2 SQIVND (reference sequence). V was pared by 4 bases and J by 0 bases, with 15 bases between. This CDR3 is CASSRRDRSMNTEAFF. The CDR3 nucleotides are TGTGCCAGTAGTAGGAGGGACCGTTCTATGAACACTGAAGCTTTCTTT.

The V and J genes are TRBV24-1 and TRBJ1-4; tentative D call: TRBD1 (6 bases). Germline CDR1 reads KGHDR; CDR2 reads SFDVKD. The CDR3 is 16 amino acids. V shed 7 bases and J shed 8 bases, with 22 bases lying between them. The CDR3 loop reads CATSPRGGGENEKLFF. CDR3 nucleotides: TGTGCCACCAGCCCGCGAGGGGGGGGCGAGAACGAAAAACTGTTTTTT.